A selection of T cell receptor beta chains follows, all from one sample in a study of CD8 T cells in ankylosing spondylitis. TCRdb re-analysed the 5' RACE reads in MiXCR, keeping a single row per CDR3 protein. Among around 490,000 distinct CDR3 sequences, roughly 5.3% were seen once, and the ten largest hold around 3.4%. Sequenced sample: blood, either unsorted or a sorted T cell fraction (not recorded which). The receptor source for this set is a male donor with ankylosing spondylitis. CDR3s include the opening cysteine and the closing phenylalanine or tryptophan. Fields, in order: clone size, J gene, D gene, V gene, CDR3 DNA, CDR3 protein. D genes are given only for firm matches. Clone sizes are given selectively: once, few, many, or a class where the clone is expanded.

>many|TRBJ2-1|NA|TRBV29-1
TGCAGCGTGGCCGGGACCCAGGGAAGTAATGAGCAGTTCTTC
CSVAGTQGSNEQFF
>many|TRBJ1-2|NA|TRBV28
TGTGCCAGCAGTTCTTCCGGGACAAGCTATGGCTACACCTTC
CASSSSGTSYGYTF
>many|TRBJ2-1|TRBD2|TRBV20-1
TGCAGTGCCCTCCGTTCCGGCGGGAGGTACAATGAGCAGTTCTTC
CSALRSGGRYNEQFF
>many|TRBJ2-3|NA|TRBV5-1
TGCGCCAGCAGCTTTTCAAGGGAAGGGCCCAAGGATACGCAGTATTTT
CASSFSREGPKDTQYF
>many|TRBJ2-7|TRBD2|TRBV5-1
TGCGCCAGCAGCTCCTCGACTAGCGGGAGGTCGGAGCAGTACTTC
CASSSSTSGRSEQYF
>many|TRBJ2-5|TRBD1|TRBV10-3
TGTGCCATCAGTGGACAGGGGCAAGAGACCCAGTACTTC
CAISGQGQETQYF
>NA|TRBJ1-1|TRBD1|TRBV7-3
TGTGCCAGCAGTTCCACAGGGGTGATTACTGAAGCTTTCTTT
CASSSTGVITEAFF
>many|TRBJ2-7|TRBD2|TRBV20-1
TGCAGTGCAAGGCCGGGAGGGGAAAACGAGCAGTACTTC
CSARPGGENEQYF
>many|TRBJ1-1|TRBD1|TRBV3-1
TGTGCCAGCAGCCCGGGACAGGGTAGTAGAGCTTTCTTT
CASSPGQGSRAFF
>many|TRBJ2-1|NA|TRBV12-3/TRBV12-4
TGTGCCAGCAGTTTAATGACACGATCCCAGGGTGAGCAGTTCTTC
CASSLMTRSQGEQFF
>many|TRBJ2-3|NA|TRBV4-1
TGCGCCAGCAGTCCTAAACTACCACCGGGACTGAACACAGATACGCAGTATTTT
CASSPKLPPGLNTDTQYF
>many|TRBJ1-3|NA|TRBV12-3/TRBV12-4
TGTGCCAGCAGAATGACAAGCTCTGGAAACACCATATATTTT
CASRMTSSGNTIYF
>NA|TRBJ2-1|NA|TRBV7-9
TGTGCCAGCAGCGAGCTCCAGGAAATGCCCAATGAGCAGTTCTTC
CASSELQEMPNEQFF
>many|TRBJ2-3|NA|TRBV6-5
TGTGCCAGCAGTTACCGCAAACAGGACCCAGATACGCAGTATTTT
CASSYRKQDPDTQYF
>many|TRBJ2-1|TRBD2|TRBV27
TGTGCCAGCAGACCGGGACTAGCGGGCGATGAGCAGTTCTTC
CASRPGLAGDEQFF
>many|TRBJ1-1|NA|TRBV29-1
TGCAGCGTTGGCCCTCGAACAGTTTTTACTGAAGCTTTCTTT
CSVGPRTVFTEAFF
>many|TRBJ2-7|TRBD2|TRBV10-3
TGTGCCATCAGGGGGACTAGCGGGGACCGAGGGTACTTC
CAIRGTSGDRGYF
>many|TRBJ1-2|NA|TRBV7-2
TGTGCCAGCGGGATAGGAATCTATGGCTACACCTTC
CASGIGIYGYTF
>once|TRBJ2-7|NA|TRBV7-2
TGTGCCAGCAGCTTATCGGGCTACTCACCCTACGAGCAGTACTTC
CASSLSGYSPYEQYF
>many|TRBJ1-1|NA|TRBV20-1
TGCAGTGCTACCACGTCGGACGTTGAAGCTTTCTTT
CSATTSDVEAFF
>many|TRBJ1-2|TRBD1|TRBV29-1
TGCAGCGTTGGACAGGGGGCTAACTATGGCTACACCTTC
CSVGQGANYGYTF
>many|TRBJ2-3|TRBD2|TRBV27
TGTGCCACCGCTTTAGCGGGCGGCACAGATACGCAGTATTTT
CATALAGGTDTQYF
>many|TRBJ2-1|NA|TRBV28
TGTGCCAGCAGTTTAGGCGCCTTCAATGAGCAGTTCTTC
CASSLGAFNEQFF
>many|TRBJ2-3|NA|TRBV6-2/TRBV6-3
TGTGCCAGCAGTTATAGTGGACTGCATGGCACAGATACGCAGTATTTT
CASSYSGLHGTDTQYF
>few|TRBJ2-6|TRBD1|TRBV20-1
TGCAGTGCTAGAGCCAGGGGGTCTGGGGCCAACGTCCTGACTTTC
CSARARGSGANVLTF
>many|TRBJ2-7|NA|TRBV29-1
TGCAGCGTTGTGCTAGTCCGCTCCTACGAGCAGTACTTC
CSVVLVRSYEQYF
>few|TRBJ1-6|NA|TRBV4-3
TGCGCCAGCAGCCAAGTTAGGACAGAACTTACCCTTCCCCTCCACTTT
CASSQVRTELTLPLHF
>many|TRBJ1-1|NA|TRBV5-1
TGCGCCAGCAGCTTAGGGGTGCCGGGTTACACTGAAGCTTTCTTT
CASSLGVPGYTEAFF